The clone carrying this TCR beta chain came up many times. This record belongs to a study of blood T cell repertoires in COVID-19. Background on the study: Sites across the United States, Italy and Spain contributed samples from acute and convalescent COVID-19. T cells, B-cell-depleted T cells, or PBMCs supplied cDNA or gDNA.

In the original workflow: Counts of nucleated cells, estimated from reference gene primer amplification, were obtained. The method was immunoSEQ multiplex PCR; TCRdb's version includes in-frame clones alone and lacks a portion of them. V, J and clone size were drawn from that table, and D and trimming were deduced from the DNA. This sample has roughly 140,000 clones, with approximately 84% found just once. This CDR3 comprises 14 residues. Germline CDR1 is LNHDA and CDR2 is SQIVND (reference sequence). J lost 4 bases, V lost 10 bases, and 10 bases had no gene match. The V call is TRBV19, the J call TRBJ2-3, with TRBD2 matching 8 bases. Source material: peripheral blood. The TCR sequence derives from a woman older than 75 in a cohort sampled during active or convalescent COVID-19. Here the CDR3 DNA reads TGTGCCACTAAAGGCGGGGGGCAGTCAGATACGCAGTATTTT. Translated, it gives CATKGGGQSDTQYF.